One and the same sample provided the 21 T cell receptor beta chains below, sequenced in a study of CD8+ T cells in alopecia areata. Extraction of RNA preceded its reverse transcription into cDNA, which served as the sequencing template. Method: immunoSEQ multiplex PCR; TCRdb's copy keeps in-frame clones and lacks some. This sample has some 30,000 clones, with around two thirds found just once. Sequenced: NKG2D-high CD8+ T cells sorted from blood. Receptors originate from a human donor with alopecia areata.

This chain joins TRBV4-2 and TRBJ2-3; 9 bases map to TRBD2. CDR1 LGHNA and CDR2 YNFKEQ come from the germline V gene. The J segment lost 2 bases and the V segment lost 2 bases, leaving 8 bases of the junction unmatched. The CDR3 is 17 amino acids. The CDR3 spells CASSQTPGLAPTDTQYF. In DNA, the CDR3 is TGTGCCAGCAGCCAAACACCGGGACTAGCCCCCACAGATACGCAGTATTTT.

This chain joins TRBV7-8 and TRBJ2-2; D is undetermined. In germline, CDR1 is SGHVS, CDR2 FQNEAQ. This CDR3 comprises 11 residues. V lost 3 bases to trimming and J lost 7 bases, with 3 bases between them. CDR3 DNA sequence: TGTGCCAGCAGCTTGCTCGGGGAGCTGTTTTTT. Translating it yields CASSLLGELFF.

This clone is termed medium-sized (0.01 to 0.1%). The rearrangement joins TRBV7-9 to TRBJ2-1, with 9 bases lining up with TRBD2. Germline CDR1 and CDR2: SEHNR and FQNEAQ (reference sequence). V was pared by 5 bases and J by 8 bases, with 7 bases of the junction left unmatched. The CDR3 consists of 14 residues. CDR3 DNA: TGTGCCAGCAGCACAGGGACTAGCTCGGATGAGCAGTTCTTC. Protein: CASSTGTSSDEQFF.

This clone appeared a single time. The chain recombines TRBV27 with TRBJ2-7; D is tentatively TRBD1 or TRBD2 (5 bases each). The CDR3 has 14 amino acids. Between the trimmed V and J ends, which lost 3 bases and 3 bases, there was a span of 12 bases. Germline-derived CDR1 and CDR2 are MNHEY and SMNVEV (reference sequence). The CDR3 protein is CASSLGQGVYEQYF. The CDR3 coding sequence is TGTGCCAGCAGTTTGGGGCAGGGAGTCTACGAGCAGTACTTC.

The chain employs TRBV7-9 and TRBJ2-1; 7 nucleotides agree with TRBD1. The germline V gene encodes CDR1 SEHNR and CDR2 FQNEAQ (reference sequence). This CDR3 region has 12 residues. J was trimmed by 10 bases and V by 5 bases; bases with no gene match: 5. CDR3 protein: CASSPTGDEQFF. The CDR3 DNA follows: TGTGCCAGCAGCCCCACAGGGGACGAGCAGTTCTTC.

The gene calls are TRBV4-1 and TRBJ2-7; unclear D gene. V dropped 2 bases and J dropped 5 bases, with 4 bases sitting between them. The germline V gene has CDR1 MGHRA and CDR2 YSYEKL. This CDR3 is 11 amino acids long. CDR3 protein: CASSQLHEQYF. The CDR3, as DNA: TGCGCCAGCAGCCAACTACACGAGCAGTACTTC.

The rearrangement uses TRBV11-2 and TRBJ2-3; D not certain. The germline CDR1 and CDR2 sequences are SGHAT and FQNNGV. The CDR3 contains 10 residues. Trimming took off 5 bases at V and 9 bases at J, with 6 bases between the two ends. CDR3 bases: TGTGCCAGCAGCGGAACAACGCAGTATTTT. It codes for CASSGTTQYF. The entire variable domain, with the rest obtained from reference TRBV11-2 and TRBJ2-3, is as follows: EAGVAQSPRYKIIEKRQSVAFWCNPISGHATLYWYQQILGQGPKLLIQFQNNGVVDDSQLPKDRFSAERLKGVDSTLKIQPAKLEDSAVYLCASSGTTQYFGPGTRLTVL.

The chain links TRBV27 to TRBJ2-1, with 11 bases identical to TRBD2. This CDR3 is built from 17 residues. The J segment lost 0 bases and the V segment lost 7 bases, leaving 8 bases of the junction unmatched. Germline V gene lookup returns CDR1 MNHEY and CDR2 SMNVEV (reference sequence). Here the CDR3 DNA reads TGTGCCAGCATGAGACTAGCGGGACCCAGCTCCTACAATGAGCAGTTCTTC. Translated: CASMRLAGPSSYNEQFF.

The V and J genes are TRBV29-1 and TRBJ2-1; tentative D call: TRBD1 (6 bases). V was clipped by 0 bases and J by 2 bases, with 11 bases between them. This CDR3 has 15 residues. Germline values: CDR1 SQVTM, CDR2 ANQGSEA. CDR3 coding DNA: TGCAGCGTTGAAGACAGGGGTCCCCCCTACAATGAGCAGTTCTTC. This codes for CSVEDRGPPYNEQFF.

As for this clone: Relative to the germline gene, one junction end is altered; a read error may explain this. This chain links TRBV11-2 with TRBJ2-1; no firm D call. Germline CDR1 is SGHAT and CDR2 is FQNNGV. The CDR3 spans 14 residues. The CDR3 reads CANSLILESNEQFF. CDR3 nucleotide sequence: TGTGCCAACAGCTTAATCCTAGAGAGCAATGAGCAGTTCTTC.

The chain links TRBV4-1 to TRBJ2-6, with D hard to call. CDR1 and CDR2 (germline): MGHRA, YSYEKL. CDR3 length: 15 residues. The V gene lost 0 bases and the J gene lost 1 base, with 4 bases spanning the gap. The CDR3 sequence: CASSQEYSGANVLTF. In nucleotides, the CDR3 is TGCGCCAGCAGCCAAGAATATTCTGGGGCCAACGTCCTGACTTTC.

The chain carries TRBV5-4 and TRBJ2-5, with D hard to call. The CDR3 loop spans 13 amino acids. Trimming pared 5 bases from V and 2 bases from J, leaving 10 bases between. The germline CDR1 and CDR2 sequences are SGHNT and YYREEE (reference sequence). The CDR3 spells CASRTRSQETQYF. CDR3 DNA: TGTGCCAGCAGGACACGCTCTCAAGAGACCCAGTACTTC.

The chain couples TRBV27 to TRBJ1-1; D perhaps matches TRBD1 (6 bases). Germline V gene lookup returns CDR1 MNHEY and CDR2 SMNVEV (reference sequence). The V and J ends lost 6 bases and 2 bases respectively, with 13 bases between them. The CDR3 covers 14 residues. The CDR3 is CASSVGQINTEAFF. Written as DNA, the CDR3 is TGTGCCAGCAGCGTCGGACAGATTAACACTGAAGCTTTCTTT.

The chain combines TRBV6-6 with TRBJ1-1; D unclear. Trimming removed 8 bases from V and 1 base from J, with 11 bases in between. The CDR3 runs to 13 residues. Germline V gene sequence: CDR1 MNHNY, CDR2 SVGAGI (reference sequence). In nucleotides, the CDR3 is TGTGCCAGCGGCGTCTCGGGGAACACTGAAGCTTTCTTT. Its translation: CASGVSGNTEAFF.

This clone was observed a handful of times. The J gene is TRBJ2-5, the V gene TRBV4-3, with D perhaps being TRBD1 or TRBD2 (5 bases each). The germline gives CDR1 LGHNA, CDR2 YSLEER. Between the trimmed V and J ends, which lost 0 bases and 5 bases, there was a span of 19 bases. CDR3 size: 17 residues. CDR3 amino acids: CASSQELVRGVGETQYF. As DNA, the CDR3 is TGCGCCAGCAGCCAAGAACTCGTAAGAGGGGTAGGGGAGACCCAGTACTTC.

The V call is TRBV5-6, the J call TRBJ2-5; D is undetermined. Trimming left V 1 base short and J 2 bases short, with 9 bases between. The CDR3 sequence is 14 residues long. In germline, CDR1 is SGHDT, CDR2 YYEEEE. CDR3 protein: CASSLSYAQETQYF. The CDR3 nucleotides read TGTGCCAGCAGCTTGAGCTACGCACAAGAGACCCAGTACTTC.

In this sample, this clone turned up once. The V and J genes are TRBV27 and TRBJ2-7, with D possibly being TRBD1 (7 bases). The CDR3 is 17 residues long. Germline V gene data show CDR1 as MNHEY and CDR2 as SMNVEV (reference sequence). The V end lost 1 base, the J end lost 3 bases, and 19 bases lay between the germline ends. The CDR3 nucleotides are TGTGCCAGCAGTTTATTAGGGGGCGGGGACCGCGGCTACGAGCAGTACTTC. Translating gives CASSLLGGGDRGYEQYF.

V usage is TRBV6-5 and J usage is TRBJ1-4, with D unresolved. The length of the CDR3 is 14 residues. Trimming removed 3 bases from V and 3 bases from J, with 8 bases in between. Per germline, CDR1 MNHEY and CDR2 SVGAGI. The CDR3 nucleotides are TGTGCCAGCAGTTATGGTTGGGCTAATGAAAAACTGTTTTTT. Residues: CASSYGWANEKLFF.

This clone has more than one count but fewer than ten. The CDR3 DNA follows: TGTGCCAGCAGTTACGGACTAGGACCCTTCGGCATTCAGTACTTC. Translation gives CASSYGLGPFGIQYF. The chain carries TRBV27 and TRBJ2-4, with 7 positions matching TRBD2. V gave up 4 bases and J gave up 9 bases; unmatched junction bases: 12. Germline values: CDR1 MNHEY, CDR2 SMNVEV (reference sequence). This CDR3 is built from 15 residues.

DNA for the CDR3: TGTGCCAGCAGCTTCGTTGGGAACACTGAAGCTTTCTTT. Its translation: CASSFVGNTEAFF. The rearrangement links TRBV5-6 to TRBJ1-1; unclear D gene. This CDR3 has 13 amino acids. Germline CDR1 and CDR2: SGHDT and YYEEEE. V was cut by 2 bases and J by 1 base, with 6 bases left in between.

The CDR3 sequence is CASNQAGGFTEAFF. The DNA of the CDR3 is TGTGCCAGCAACCAAGCAGGGGGATTCACTGAAGCTTTCTTT. This chain joins TRBV27 and TRBJ1-1, with TRBD1 matching over 7 bases. Trimming took 7 bases from V and 4 from J; bases not matched to a gene: 9. Per the germline V gene, CDR1 is MNHEY and CDR2 is SMNVEV (reference sequence). The CDR3 runs 14 residues.